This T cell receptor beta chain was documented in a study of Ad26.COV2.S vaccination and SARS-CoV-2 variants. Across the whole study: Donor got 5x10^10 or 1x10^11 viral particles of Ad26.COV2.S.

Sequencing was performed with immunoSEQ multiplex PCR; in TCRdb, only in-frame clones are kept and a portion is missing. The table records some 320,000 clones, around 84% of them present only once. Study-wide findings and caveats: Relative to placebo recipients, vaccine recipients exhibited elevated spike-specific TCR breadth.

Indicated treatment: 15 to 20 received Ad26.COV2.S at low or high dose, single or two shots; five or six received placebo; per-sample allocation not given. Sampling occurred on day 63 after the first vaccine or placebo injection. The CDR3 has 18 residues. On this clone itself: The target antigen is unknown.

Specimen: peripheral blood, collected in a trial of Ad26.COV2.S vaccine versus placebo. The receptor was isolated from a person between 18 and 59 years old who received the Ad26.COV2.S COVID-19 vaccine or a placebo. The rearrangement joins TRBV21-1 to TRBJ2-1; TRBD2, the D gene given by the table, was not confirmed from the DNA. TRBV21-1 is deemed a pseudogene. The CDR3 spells CASVLQGDWATSRGEQFF. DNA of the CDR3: TGTGCCAGCGTTCTCCAAGGGGACTGGGCCACTTCTCGGGGTGAGCAGTTCTTC.